Presented here are 27 T cell receptor beta chains from one specimen sequenced in a study of T cell responses to AZD1222 COVID-19 vaccine. Only in-frame clones appear in the TCRdb table, and some are missing; sequencing was by immunoSEQ multiplex PCR. The sample lists approximately 150,000 clones; 89% were seen once. The sequencing used peripheral blood, collected on day 0 of AZD1222 vaccination. The receptors shown here come from an adult in good health.

This chain links TRBV3-1 (or the pseudogene TRBV3-2) with TRBJ1-5; D possibly corresponds to TRBD1 (6 bases). The CDR3 is 12 residues long. The ends were cut back, 8 bases at V and 2 bases at J, with 7 bases in the middle. Germline loops: CDR1 LGHDT, CDR2 YNNKEL (reference sequence). The CDR3 loop reads CASRQGNQPQHF. CDR3 sequence (DNA): TGTGCCAGCCGACAGGGCAATCAGCCCCAGCATTTT.

This clone was seen only once. This chain links TRBV6-5 with TRBJ1-3; D is unclear. Germline loops: CDR1 MNHEY, CDR2 SVGAGI. V shed 0 bases and J shed 0 bases, with 9 bases lying between them. The length of the CDR3 is 16 residues. The CDR3 sequence is CASSYSPGSSGNTIYF. In DNA, the CDR3 is TGTGCCAGCAGTTACTCGCCCGGGAGCTCTGGAAACACCATATATTTT.

This chain joins TRBV19 and TRBJ2-1, with D perhaps assigned TRBD1 or TRBD2 (7 bases each). The CDR3 consists of 15 residues. The ends were cut back, 6 bases at V and 4 bases at J, with 16 bases in the middle. From germline, CDR1 is LNHDA and CDR2 SQIVND (reference sequence). CDR3 nucleotides: TGTGCCAGTAGCCGGGGGAGGGGGCTGTACAATGAGCAGTTCTTC. Its translation: CASSRGRGLYNEQFF.

The CDR3 DNA reads as TGTGCCAGCAGGAACAGGGGTAGCAATCAGCCCCAGCATTTT. Protein sequence: CASRNRGSNQPQHF. The chain joins TRBV2 to TRBJ1-5, with TRBD1 matching 7 bases. Germline trimming cut 6 bases from V and 0 bases from J; bases unmatched to any gene: 2. CDR1 and CDR2 (germline): SNHLY, FYNNEI. CDR3 size: 14 residues.

This clone occurred once. V and J are TRBV13 and TRBJ2-3; D perhaps matches TRBD2 (6 bases). V was pared by 5 bases and J by 3 bases, with 15 bases between. Germline loops: CDR1 PRHDT, CDR2 FYEKMQ (reference sequence). This CDR3 is 15 amino acids long. The DNA for the CDR3 is TGTGCCAGCAGCCCTCGGGGGATTAAGACAGATACGCAGTATTTT. Translated, it gives CASSPRGIKTDTQYF.

This rearrangement joins TRBV3-1 (or the pseudogene TRBV3-2) to TRBJ1-1; D might be TRBD1 (6 bases). Per germline, CDR1 LGHDT and CDR2 YNNKEL (reference sequence). The CDR3 sequence is 15 residues long. V gave up 4 bases and J gave up 1 base, with 13 bases separating them. The CDR3 loop reads CASSPPGGWNTEAFF. As DNA, the CDR3 is TGTGCCAGCAGCCCGCCCGGGGGCTGGAACACTGAAGCTTTCTTT.

The chain recombines TRBV7-3 with TRBJ1-1; maybe TRBD1 (5 bases). V lost 0 bases and J 2 bases, leaving 10 bases between the germline ends. The CDR3 totals 15 residues. Germline CDR1 SGHTA, CDR2 FQGTGA. CDR3 in DNA: TGTGCCAGCAGCTTAACGGGTCAGGGAAACACTGAAGCTTTCTTT. Its protein product is CASSLTGQGNTEAFF.

The chain has TRBV4-1 and TRBJ2-2, with TRBD1 matching over 8 bases. The CDR3 consists of 15 residues. Trimming took 4 bases from V and 5 from J; bases not matched to a gene: 6. In germline, CDR1 is MGHRA, CDR2 YSYEKL. CDR3 in amino acids: CASSPGQGPTGELFF. CDR3 DNA: TGCGCCAGCAGCCCCGGACAGGGCCCGACCGGGGAGCTGTTTTTT.

The chain combines TRBV7-9 with TRBJ1-1; D uncertain. The CDR3 covers 15 residues. V gave up 5 bases and J gave up 1 base, with 14 bases separating them. Germline CDR1 SEHNR, CDR2 FQNEAQ (reference sequence). Here the CDR3 reads CASSPLRTGNTEAFF. The CDR3 nucleotides are TGTGCCAGCAGCCCCCTCCGTACGGGGAACACTGAAGCTTTCTTT.

The gene calls are TRBV6-5 and TRBJ1-2; 9 nucleotides agree with TRBD1. This CDR3 spans 15 amino acids. The ends lost 6 bases at V and 7 bases at J; junction bases unmatched: 12. Germline CDR1 is MNHEY and CDR2 is SVGAGI. The CDR3 is CASRKPGQGTSGYTF. DNA of the CDR3: TGTGCCAGCAGGAAACCGGGACAGGGTACTTCTGGCTACACCTTC.

This clone appeared once. V and J are TRBV29-1 and TRBJ1-5; maybe TRBD1 (5 bases). This CDR3 is 15 amino acids long. Germline-derived CDR1 and CDR2 are SQVTM and ANQGSEA. Trimming cost V 3 bases and J 3 bases, with 15 bases left between them. CDR3 in DNA: TGCAGCGTTGATTTACAGGCCTATTTCAATCAGCCCCAGCATTTT. It yields the protein CSVDLQAYFNQPQHF.

V and J are TRBV5-6 and TRBJ2-2; D is undetermined. The V and J ends lost 4 bases and 2 bases respectively, with 6 bases between them. Looked up from germline, CDR1 is SGHDT and CDR2 is YYEEEE. The CDR3 extends over 13 amino acids. The CDR3 nucleotides are TGTGCCAGCAGCCTGAAAAACACCGGGGAGCTGTTTTTT. It is translated as CASSLKNTGELFF.

The chain combines TRBV11-2 with TRBJ2-7; TRBD2 aligns across 7 bases. CDR1 is SGHAT, CDR2 FQNNGV, per germline. The length of the CDR3 is 17 residues. The V and J ends lost 1 base and 1 base, in that order; junction bases with no gene match: 10. The CDR3 is CASSLATGGGVSYEQYF. Here the CDR3 DNA reads TGTGCCAGCAGCTTAGCCACTGGCGGGGGTGTTTCCTACGAGCAGTACTTC.

V gene TRBV7-2 combines with J gene TRBJ2-1, with TRBD1 as a possible D gene (6 bases). The germline V and J ends were trimmed by 0 bases and 0 bases, with 15 bases remaining between them. The CDR3 is 18 residues long. CDR1 is SGHTA, CDR2 FQGNSA, per germline. The CDR3 coding sequence is TGTGCCAGCAGCTTAGCGTTTCGGACAGTCAGCTCCTACAATGAGCAGTTCTTC. Translation gives CASSLAFRTVSSYNEQFF. The full variable domain, rest sourced from reference TRBV7-2 and TRBJ2-1, is GAGVSQSPSNKVTEKGKDVELRCDPISGHTALYWYRQSLGQGLEFLIYFQGNSAPDKSGLPSDRFSAERTGGSVSTLTIQRTQQEDSAVYLCASSLAFRTVSSYNEQFFGPGTRLTVL.

This clone has only one observation. The chain joins TRBV15 to TRBJ2-7; 13 nucleotides match TRBD2. CDR1 and CDR2 from the germline V gene are LNHNV and YYDKDF (reference sequence). The CDR3 spans 13 residues. J gave up 5 bases and V 9 bases, and 4 bases lay outside the gene matches. CDR3 DNA sequence: TGTGCCACGCGACTAGCGGGAGGCCACGAGCAGTACTTC. Translation gives CATRLAGGHEQYF.

V and J are TRBV27 and TRBJ2-3, with 7 nucleotides matching TRBD2. There are 14 residues in the CDR3. J was trimmed by 2 bases and V by 6 bases; bases with no gene match: 5. Per the germline V gene, CDR1 is MNHEY and CDR2 is SMNVEV (reference sequence). CDR3 DNA: TGTGCCAGCAGGTTAGCGGGCCTCACAGATACGCAGTATTTT. This gives the protein CASRLAGLTDTQYF.

V is TRBV28 and J is TRBJ2-5, with D possibly matching TRBD1 (5 bases). V was clipped by 7 bases and J by 0 bases, with 6 bases between them. Germline V gene data show CDR1 as MDHEN and CDR2 as SYDVKM. CDR3 length: 12 residues. CDR3 bases: TGTGCCAGCACGACAGACCAAGAGACCCAGTACTTC. Amino acids: CASTTDQETQYF.

This clone was recorded a few times. The rearrangement uses TRBV27 and TRBJ2-1; tentative D call: TRBD2 (5 bases). This CDR3 comprises 12 residues. Per the germline V gene, CDR1 is MNHEY and CDR2 is SMNVEV (reference sequence). V lost 6 bases and J 12 bases, leaving 15 bases between the germline ends. The CDR3 sequence: CASSPGGFVQFF. The CDR3 DNA reads as TGTGCCAGCAGCCCTGGCGGGTTCGTGCAGTTCTTC.

This clone was observed a single time. Written as DNA, the CDR3 is TGTGCCAGCAGCTTAGCGGTGGGCAGCCTTTCTAATGAAAAACTGTTTTTT. Its protein product is CASSLAVGSLSNEKLFF. The rearrangement links TRBV7-9 to TRBJ1-4; no reliable D call. Germline V gene sequence: CDR1 SEHNR, CDR2 FQNEAQ (reference sequence). Trimming left V 0 bases short and J 3 bases short, with 14 bases between. The CDR3 has 17 amino acids.

The CDR3 region has the DNA TGTGCCAGCAGGAGGGGGACGAACGCTGAAAAACTGTTTTTT. Residues: CASRRGTNAEKLFF. The chain is built from TRBV6-5 and TRBJ1-4, with D maybe TRBD1 (6 bases). V lost 6 bases to trimming and J lost 7 bases, with 15 bases between them. The length of the CDR3 is 14 residues. Germline values: CDR1 MNHEY, CDR2 SVGAGI.

The chain recombines TRBV30 with TRBJ1-1; 10 nucleotides agree with TRBD1. Germline values: CDR1 GTSNPN, CDR2 SVGIG (reference sequence). The ends lost 2 bases at V and 2 bases at J; junction bases unmatched: 11. There are 17 residues in the CDR3. CDR3 DNA: TGTGCCTGGAGTCTACCGACAGGGGGCTGGGAAAACACTGAAGCTTTCTTT. It is translated as CAWSLPTGGWENTEAFF. The whole variable domain, remainder taken from reference TRBV30 and TRBJ1-1, is SQTIHQWPATLVQPVGSPLSLECTVEGTSNPNLYWYRQAAGRGLQLLFYSVGIGQISSEVPQNLSASRPQDRQFILSSKKLLLSDSGFYLCAWSLPTGGWENTEAFFGQGTRLTVV.

The chain joins TRBV11-1 to TRBJ2-7, with 7 bases lining up with TRBD2. V gave up 1 base and J gave up 2 bases; unmatched junction bases: 5. Germline CDR1 is SGHAT and CDR2 is FQDESV (reference sequence). The CDR3 sequence is 15 residues long. CDR3 region: CASSLGRGTTYEQYF. DNA of the CDR3: TGTGCCAGCAGCTTAGGACGGGGGACTACCTACGAGCAGTACTTC.

This rearrangement joins TRBV21-1 to TRBJ1-5; the DNA was not used to check the table's D call, TRBD1. TRBV21-1 is classified as a pseudogene. This CDR3 is built from 17 residues. The CDR3 protein is CASSKAQQGEDNQPQHF. The DNA of the CDR3 is TGTGCCAGCAGCAAAGCCCAACAGGGGGAGGACAATCAGCCCCAGCATTTT.

The genes are TRBV6-5 and TRBJ2-7; 7 bases map to TRBD1. The V gene end was trimmed by 8 bases and the J gene end by 7 bases; junction bases not matched to a gene: 17. This CDR3 is built from 15 residues. Per the germline V gene, CDR1 is MNHEY and CDR2 is SVGAGI. For the CDR3, the DNA is TGTGCCAGCGGGTCCGGGGCAGGGGGTAGTTGGGAGCAGTACTTC. Translation gives CASGSGAGGSWEQYF.

The rearrangement links TRBV27 to TRBJ1-2; no clear D. The germline V gene encodes CDR1 MNHEY and CDR2 SMNVEV (reference sequence). Trimming removed 0 bases at V and 3 bases at J, with 14 bases between. The CDR3 loop spans 16 amino acids. CDR3 bases: TGTGCCAGCAGTTTATCCGCCGCCCAAGGGTACTATGGCTACACCTTC. It specifies CASSLSAAQGYYGYTF.

Concerning this clone itself: The sample contains more than one DNA sequence encoding this CDR3. The J gene is TRBJ2-1, the V gene TRBV19, with 8 bases identical to TRBD2. The CDR3 sequence is 14 residues long. Germline lookup yields CDR1 LNHDA and CDR2 SQIVND (reference sequence). Trimming removed 5 bases from V and 3 bases from J; junction bases left unmatched: 3. The CDR3 coding sequence is TGTGCCAGTAGTGGTACTAGCGGCTACAATGAGCAGTTCTTC. Protein: CASSGTSGYNEQFF.

The V and J genes are TRBV6-4 and TRBJ2-7; 9 nucleotides align to TRBD2. V lost 0 bases, J lost 6 bases, and 12 bases stayed unmatched. Germline V gives CDR1 MRHNA, CDR2 SNTAGT. The CDR3 is 17 residues long. The CDR3: CASSDSAGGNIRCEQYF. The CDR3 DNA reads TGTGCCAGCAGTGACTCGGCGGGAGGGAATATAAGGTGCGAGCAGTACTTC.